These 9 T cell receptor beta chains originate from one sample sequenced in a study of blood T cells in healthy people across ages. Primers used in a second PCR of about 7 to 12 cycles were a sample-barcoded 5' primer and a J-beta primer mix. TCRdb analysed the 5' RACE reads with MiXCR anew, one entry per CDR3 protein. The data show about 1.4 million distinct CDR3 sequences, roughly 59% seen once. The sequencing input was blood. The receptors were sampled from a man in his late teens or twenties in good health.

This clonotype was detected a few times. V and J are TRBV29-1 and TRBJ2-7, with TRBD1 matching 8 bases. V shed 1 base and J 2 bases; nucleotides not matched to a gene: 4. CDR1 is SQVTM, CDR2 ANQGSEA, per germline. The CDR3 has 14 amino acids. The DNA of the CDR3 is TGCAGCGTTGAAGGACAGGGGTTAACCTACGAGCAGTACTTC. This sequence encodes CSVEGQGLTYEQYF.

The chain joins TRBV27 to TRBJ2-1; D is perhaps TRBD2 (5 bases). CDR3 length: 16 amino acids. From germline, CDR1 is MNHEY and CDR2 SMNVEV (reference sequence). Deletions cut 3 bases from V and 5 bases from J, with 17 bases between. The chain's CDR3 is CASSLERGRNNNEQFF. DNA for the CDR3: TGTGCCAGCAGTTTGGAACGGGGAAGAAACAACAATGAGCAGTTCTTC.

The chain recombines TRBV5-1 with TRBJ2-7; 7 bases are shared with TRBD1. Germline CDR1 reads SGHRS; CDR2 reads YFSETQ. The CDR3 is 12 residues long. J gave up 6 bases and V 6 bases, and 6 bases lay outside the gene matches. The CDR3 protein is CASTPTGAEQYF. The CDR3 bases are TGCGCCAGCACACCTACAGGGGCCGAGCAGTACTTC. The complete variable domain, with remaining parts taken from reference TRBV5-1 and TRBJ2-7, reads KAGVTQTPRYLIKTRGQQVTLSCSPISGHRSVSWYQQTPGQGLQFLFEYFSETQRNKGNFPGRFSGRQFSNSRSEMNVSTLELGDSALYLCASTPTGAEQYFGPGTRLTVT.

About this clonotype itself: One base away lies a much larger clone, so this may be a sequencing read error. The genes are TRBV29-1 and TRBJ2-3; TRBD1 matches at 7 bases. CDR1 is SQVTM and CDR2 is ANQGSEA in the germline V gene. V gave up 6 bases and J gave up 4 bases; unmatched junction bases: 7. This CDR3 is 13 amino acids long. CDR3 DNA sequence: TGCAGCGTCCGGGACAGTGGCGCAGATACGCAGTATTTT. Translation gives CSVRDSGADTQYF.

The chain combines TRBV4-1 with TRBJ2-2; D remains unclear. Germline V gene sequence: CDR1 MGHRA, CDR2 YSYEKL. There are 15 residues in the CDR3. The V gene lost 2 bases and the J gene lost 7 bases, with 14 bases spanning the gap. CDR3 in amino acids: CASSQRQDFIGELFF. The CDR3 DNA follows: TGCGCCAGCAGCCAACGACAAGATTTTATCGGGGAGCTGTTTTTT.

This chain joins TRBV3-1 and TRBJ2-7; 11 bases agree with TRBD2. V lost 4 bases, J lost 7 bases, and 9 bases stayed unmatched. Germline CDR1 LGHDT, CDR2 YNNKEL (reference sequence). This CDR3 has 15 amino acids. Here the CDR3 reads CASSPRLAGNNEQYF. Here the CDR3 DNA reads TGTGCCAGCAGCCCCCGACTAGCGGGAAACAATGAGCAGTACTTC.

J is TRBJ2-2 and V is TRBV18, with D unresolved. Germline CDR1 is KGHSH and CDR2 is LQKENI. Trimming took off 0 bases at V and 2 bases at J, with 7 bases between the two ends. This CDR3 is built from 15 residues. The CDR3 bases are TGTGCCAGCTCACCACCGATAGTAAACACCGGGGAGCTGTTTTTT. Translation: CASSPPIVNTGELFF.

A word on this clonotype: A junction boundary mismatches the germline segment, possibly from a read error. V and J are TRBV4-3 and TRBJ2-3, with D possibly TRBD2 on 6 matching bases. This CDR3 region has 14 residues. In germline, CDR1 is LGHNA, CDR2 YSLEER. DNA for the CDR3: TGCGCCGGCAGCCGACACCTAGCGACAGATACGCAGTATTTT. Protein sequence: CAGSRHLATDTQYF.

The chain recombines TRBV30 with TRBJ2-5, with D possibly TRBD2 on 6 matching bases. With the DNA end fitting TRBJ2-7 better, the J assignment may be wrong. Germline V gene data show CDR1 as GTSNPN and CDR2 as SVGIG (reference sequence). The CDR3 sequence is 14 residues long. The CDR3 DNA reads TGTGCCTGGAGTGTCACTTTAGCGGACCACGAGCAGTACTTC. Its translation is CAWSVTLADHEQYF.